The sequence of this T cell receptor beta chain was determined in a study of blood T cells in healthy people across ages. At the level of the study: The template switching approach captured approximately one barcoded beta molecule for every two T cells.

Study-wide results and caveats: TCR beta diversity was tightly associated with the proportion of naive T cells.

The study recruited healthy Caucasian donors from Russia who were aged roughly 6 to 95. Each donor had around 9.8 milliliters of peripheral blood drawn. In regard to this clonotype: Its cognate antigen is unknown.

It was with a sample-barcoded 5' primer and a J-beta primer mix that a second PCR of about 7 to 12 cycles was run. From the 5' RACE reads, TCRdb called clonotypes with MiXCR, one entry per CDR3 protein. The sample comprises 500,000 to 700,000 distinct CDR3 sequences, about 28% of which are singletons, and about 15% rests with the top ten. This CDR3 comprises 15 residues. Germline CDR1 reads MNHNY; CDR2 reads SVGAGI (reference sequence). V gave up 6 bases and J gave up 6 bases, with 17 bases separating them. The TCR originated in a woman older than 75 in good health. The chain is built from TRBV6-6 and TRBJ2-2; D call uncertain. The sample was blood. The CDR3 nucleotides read TGTGCCAGCAGCCCCCCCCAAGGGTCCCCCGGGGAGCTGTTTTTT. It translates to CASSPPQGSPGELFF.